This entry lists 4 T cell receptor beta chains sequenced from one sample in a study of blood T cell repertoires in COVID-19. Generated by immunoSEQ multiplex PCR, the TCRdb table keeps only in-frame clones and is missing some. Among roughly 100,000 clones, around nine tenths were seen once, and the ten largest hold 18%. Material for sequencing was peripheral blood. The receptors here all came from a woman of 80 years or more with acute or convalescent COVID-19.

The CDR3 coding sequence is TGCAGCGCAGATCGAGCCGGGGAGCTGTTTTTT. It is translated as CSADRAGELFF. The gene calls are TRBV29-1 and TRBJ2-2; D is unclear. Germline V gene data show CDR1 as SQVTM and CDR2 as ANQGSEA. The CDR3 length is 11 residues. Trimming shortened V by 7 bases and J by 6 bases, and 9 bases separated the two germline ends.

The chain joins TRBV6-5 to TRBJ1-1; no firm D call. V was trimmed by 4 bases and J by 4 bases, leaving 10 bases between them. Germline V gives CDR1 MNHEY, CDR2 SVGAGI. This CDR3 comprises 13 residues. The CDR3 reads CASSLRPGTEAFF. The CDR3 coding sequence is TGTGCCAGCAGTTTACGTCCGGGCACTGAAGCTTTCTTT.

This chain joins TRBV19 and TRBJ2-7; weak D call: TRBD1 (6 bases). Germline V gene lookup returns CDR1 LNHDA and CDR2 SQIVND (reference sequence). The CDR3 runs 14 residues. V lost 5 bases, J lost 4 bases, and 15 bases lay in between. The DNA of the CDR3 is TGTGCCAGTAGTTTGGCAGCGAGGGGGTACGAGCAGTACTTC. Translation gives CASSLAARGYEQYF.

This clone was picked up one time. The chain joins TRBV7-8 to TRBJ2-7, with 7 bases identical to TRBD1. Trimming removed 5 bases from V and 0 bases from J; junction bases left unmatched: 10. This CDR3 comprises 16 residues. Germline values: CDR1 SGHVS, CDR2 FQNEAQ. CDR3: CASSPRQGILSYEQYF. The CDR3 nucleotides read TGTGCCAGCAGCCCCCGACAGGGTATACTCTCCTACGAGCAGTACTTC.